One and the same sample provided the 31 T cell receptor beta chains below, sequenced in a study of tumor-infiltrating lymphocytes in primary liver carcinoma. Priming with a constant-region primer yielded TCR beta cDNA from around 0.45 ug total RNA. Three nested multiplex PCR rounds, a slightly modified ARM-PCR method, built the TCR beta libraries. PCR rounds one and two used TRBV1-TRBV30 forward primers with a C-beta reverse primer for 10 cycles each. TCRdb re-called the multiplex PCR reads through MiXCR, storing one row per CDR3 protein. The repertoire has about 54,000 distinct CDR3 sequences, about 68% of them found once; the top ten carry about a quarter. Joint extraction of RNA and DNA used roughly 18-34 mg of bulk tissue that was unsorted. Sequenced input: liver tumor tissue from sampling region 2. Subset described: tumor region T2, inferior pole. The receptor source for this set is a man aged 35 to 55 with primary liver carcinoma and hepatitis B virus infection.

To note about this clonotype: An end of the junction differs from the germline gene, which may be a read error. The chain joins TRBV11-2 to TRBJ1-3; D call uncertain. Per germline, CDR1 SGHAT and CDR2 FQNNGV. The CDR3 runs 16 residues. This chain's CDR3 is CASSLDLDHSGNTICF. CDR3 DNA: TGTGCCAGCAGCTTAGATCTAGACCACTCTGGAAACACAATATGTTTT.

The DNA of the CDR3 is TGCAGCGTGGCAGGGGAACACCTCGAGGAGTATTTT. Encoded protein: CSVAGEHLEEYF. This chain joins TRBV29-1 and TRBJ2-3; a weak D match, TRBD1 (6 bases). This CDR3 is built from 12 residues. The germline V and J ends were trimmed by 6 bases and 13 bases, with 20 bases remaining between them. The germline CDR1 and CDR2 sequences are SQVTM and ANQGSEA.

CDR3 sequence reads: CATSDLHPVSGGANVLTF. As DNA, the CDR3 is TGTGCCACCAGTGATTTGCATCCTGTCTCGGGGGGGGCCAACGTCCTGACTTTC. The V call is TRBV24-1, the J call TRBJ2-6; tentative D call: TRBD2 (5 bases). This CDR3 spans 18 amino acids. V was shortened by 0 bases and J by 4 bases, with 15 bases between the two germline ends. Germline V CDR1 and CDR2: KGHDR, SFDVKD.

There are a few counts of this clonotype. An end of the junction does not agree with germline; a read error may underlie this. This chain uses TRBV28 with TRBJ1-1; TRBD1 aligns across 7 bases. Germline V gene sequence: CDR1 MDHEN, CDR2 SYDVKM. There are 16 residues in the CDR3. CDR3 coding DNA: TGTGTCAGCAGTTTTGTTTTCAGGGGGGGCTACACTGAAGCTTTCTTT. Its translation is CVSSFVFRGGYTEAFF.

The rearrangement uses TRBV6-1 and TRBJ1-5; TRBD1 might be the D (5 bases). Germline V CDR1 and CDR2: MNHNS, SASEGT. Between the trimmed V and J ends, which lost 10 bases and 15 bases, there was a span of 22 bases. The CDR3 totals 12 residues. The CDR3 DNA is TGTGCCATCACCCTGATGGGGACCCCACGGCATTTT. The encoded protein is CAITLMGTPRHF.

Turning to this clonotype: No conserved phenylalanine or tryptophan ends this CDR3, so it is likely a read error. This chain joins TRBV12-3 or TRBV12-4 and TRBJ2-7; D may correspond to TRBD1 or TRBD2 (5 bases each). Between the trimmed V and J ends, which lost 3 bases and 3 bases, there was a span of 15 bases. CDR3 length: 15 residues. The CDR3 sequence: CASSFTGTPLYEQYL. The CDR3 DNA is TGTGCCAGCAGTTTCACCGGGACCCCACTCTACGAGCAGTACTTA.

As to this clonotype: Its ends do not fully match the called genes, so a read error is possible. The V call is TRBV11-2, the J call TRBJ2-5; 7 bases match TRBD2. CDR3 length equals 16 residues. Germline V lookup: CDR1 SGHAT, CDR2 FQNNGV. The CDR3 loop reads CGSSLVPASGQGTQYF. The DNA of the CDR3 is TGTGGCAGCAGCTTAGTCCCGGCTAGCGGCCAAGGGACCCAGTACTTC.

This clonotype appeared many times. The V and J genes are TRBV29-1 and TRBJ1-1; 8 bases are a match to TRBD1. V shed 5 bases and J 10 bases; nucleotides not matched to a gene: 9. The CDR3 has 12 amino acids. Germline V gives CDR1 SQVTM, CDR2 ANQGSEA. In nucleotides, the CDR3 is TGCAGCGTTACTCGACAGGGGCTCGGAGCTTTCTTT. This sequence encodes CSVTRQGLGAFF.

In its sample, this clonotype was seen many times. V and J are TRBV7-9 and TRBJ2-1, with 12 bases identical to TRBD2. V shed 3 bases, J shed 5 bases, and the junction held 8 bases outside the gene matches. This CDR3 is built from 17 residues. CDR1 SEHNR and CDR2 FQNEAQ come from the germline V gene (reference sequence). The CDR3 reads CASSFPAGLAGHNEQFF. The CDR3 bases are TGTGCCAGCAGCTTTCCTGCCGGACTAGCGGGACACAATGAGCAGTTCTTC.

The CDR3 sequence: CANTAQGPSYEQYF. In nucleotides, the CDR3 is TGCGCCAACACTGCACAGGGTCCCTCCTACGAGCAGTACTTC. The chain is built from TRBV10-2 and TRBJ2-7, with a tentative D call TRBD1 (6 bases). Between the trimmed V and J ends, which lost 10 bases and 0 bases, there was a span of 16 bases. The CDR3 is made up of 14 amino acids. CDR1 is WSHSY, CDR2 SAAADI, per germline.

This chain connects TRBV29-1 to TRBJ1-2; D gene unclear. Germline V gene sequence: CDR1 SQVTM, CDR2 ANQGSEA. This CDR3 spans 13 amino acids. Trimming removed 1 base at V and 7 bases at J, with 13 bases between. The CDR3 is CSVEAPGVVGYTF. CDR3 nucleotides: TGCAGCGTTGAAGCACCGGGAGTTGTTGGCTACACCTTC.

Of note for this clonotype: Mismatch with germline at one junction end may stem from a read error. This chain connects TRBV6-6 to TRBJ1-5; no clear D gene. Germline CDR1 is MNHNY and CDR2 is SVGAGI (reference sequence). CDR3 size: 16 residues. The CDR3 reads CASSYRVRYSNRPQHF. The DNA of the CDR3 is TGTGCCAGCAGTTACCGAGTAAGGTATAGCAATCGGCCCCAACATTTT.

For this clonotype: The final CDR3 position lacks the conserved phenylalanine or tryptophan, pointing to a likely read error. The CDR3 protein is CASSSPLATFGSKQYL. For the CDR3, the DNA is TGTGCCAGCAGTTCCCCCTTGGCTACCTTCGGCTCCAAGCAGTACCTC. V is TRBV28 and J is TRBJ2-7; D remains ambiguous. Germline values: CDR1 MDHEN, CDR2 SYDVKM. CDR3 length: 16 amino acids. Trimming removed 4 bases at V and 8 bases at J, with 24 bases between.

This clonotype appeared once. This may be a read error: a much more frequent sequence differs by one nucleotide. V gene TRBV29-1 combines with J gene TRBJ2-1, with 8 bases lining up with TRBD2. V trimming: 4 bases; J trimming: 4 bases; junction bases outside the gene matches: 12. CDR3 length: 16 amino acids. Germline V gives CDR1 SQVTM, CDR2 ANQGSEA. DNA of the CDR3: TGCAGCGTTGGGGGTACGCCTAGCGGGCTTTACAATGAGCAGTTCTTC. Encoded protein: CSVGGTPSGLYNEQFF.

As for this clonotype: This CDR3 is missing its conserved last phenylalanine or tryptophan, likely due to a read error. The chain carries TRBV20-1 and TRBJ2-4, with 9 bases identical to TRBD1. The germline gives CDR1 DFQATT, CDR2 SNEGSKA (reference sequence). With V trimmed by 6 bases and J by 9 bases, 9 bases remained unmatched. CDR3 length: 13 residues. The CDR3 loop reads CSAQGQGIVIQYY. The CDR3, as DNA: TGCAGTGCACAGGGACAGGGTATTGTCATTCAGTACTAC.

A remark on this clonotype: At one end the junction does not follow the germline gene, possibly because of a read error. This rearrangement joins TRBV4-1 to TRBJ2-7; perhaps TRBD1 as D (5 bases). Germline V gene sequence: CDR1 MGHRA, CDR2 YSYEKL. The CDR3 has 16 amino acids. CDR3 bases: TGCGTCAGCAGCCCATCAAACGACAGCCCTTCGAGGGAGCAGTACTTC. Residues: CVSSPSNDSPSREQYF.

On this clonotype itself: The junction departs from germline at one end; a sequencing error may be responsible. This chain connects TRBV14 to TRBJ2-2, with TRBD1 matching 7 bases. Germline V gives CDR1 SGHDN, CDR2 FVKESK. The CDR3 runs 14 residues. CDR3 DNA: TGTGCTAGCAGGTCGGGACAGAACACCGGGGAGCTGTCTTTT. This encodes CASRSGQNTGELSF.

As for this clonotype: The conserved phenylalanine or tryptophan is not found at the CDR3 terminus, so this likely reflects a read error. The DNA is omitted, as the CDR3 cannot be located on it reliably, and the CDR3 follows TCRdb's listing. V and J are TRBV4-1 and TRBJ2-7. Germline-derived CDR1 and CDR2 are MGHRA and YSYEKL. The CDR3 is 16 residues long, ends included. The CDR3: CASSQDFSGSSYEQYI.

Concerning this clonotype itself: One junction end does not reproduce the germline sequence, and a read error may be involved. The rearrangement joins TRBV6-5 to TRBJ1-5; D unresolved. The CDR3 totals 14 residues. Per germline, CDR1 MNHEY and CDR2 SVGAGI. The CDR3 bases are TGTGCCAGCAGTTTTTCAGGAAATGAGCAGCCCCAGCATTTC. Its translation: CASSFSGNEQPQHF.

The V and J genes are TRBV6-7 and TRBJ2-1, with 10 bases matching TRBD2. TRBV6-7 is classed as an ORF, of uncertain function. CDR3 length equals 21 residues. The CDR3 region is CVSSYSQGRSQAGGAYNEQFF. CDR3 nucleotides: TGTGTCAGTAGTTACTCTCAGGGTAGGTCGCAAGCGGGAGGGGCCTACAATGAGCAGTTCTTC.

A remark on this clonotype: One junction end does not reproduce the germline sequence, and a read error may be involved. This chain connects TRBV5-4 to TRBJ1-2; D is ambiguous. This CDR3 has 13 amino acids. Germline V gene data show CDR1 as SGHNT and CDR2 as YYREEE (reference sequence). CDR3 loop: CASRVGRHYGYTF. CDR3 nucleotides: TGTGCCAGCAGGGTGGGCCGCCACTATGGCTACACATTC.

As to this clonotype: Since a much larger clone is just one base distant, this may be a read error. The conserved final phenylalanine or tryptophan is absent from the CDR3, which likely points to a read error. The chain links TRBV10-3 to TRBJ1-2; no clear D gene. The germline gives CDR1 ENHRY, CDR2 SYGVKD. The CDR3 length is 11 residues. V was shortened by 8 bases and J by 5 bases, with 9 bases between the two germline ends. CDR3 amino acids: CAIEAPYGYTL. The CDR3 DNA sequence: TGTGCCATCGAGGCGCCATATGGCTACACCCTC.

As for this clonotype: Relative to the germline gene, one junction end is altered; a read error may explain this. The genes are TRBV7-2 and TRBJ2-7; the D is unclear. In germline, CDR1 is SGHTA, CDR2 FQGNSA. CDR3 length equals 15 residues. Here the CDR3 reads CASNLRTVGPYEQYF. CDR3 sequence (DNA): TGTGCCAGCAACTTAAGAACGGTGGGTCCCTACGAGCAGTACTTC.

This clonotype was detected many times. J is TRBJ2-3 and V is TRBV6-5; no definite D call. V gave up 2 bases and J gave up 4 bases, with 10 bases separating them. This CDR3 comprises 14 residues. Germline V CDR1 and CDR2: MNHEY, SVGAGI. The CDR3 DNA is TGTGCCAGCAGTTACGACGATTCAGCAGATACGCAGTATTTT. Translated: CASSYDDSADTQYF.

About this clonotype: Here the CDR3 omits its conserved ending phenylalanine or tryptophan, so a read error is the likely source. V and J are TRBV28 and TRBJ2-7, with D unresolved. CDR1 MDHEN and CDR2 SYDVKM come from the germline V gene. The CDR3 length is 11 residues. Trimming removed 9 bases at V and 5 bases at J, with 11 bases between. CDR3 region: CASSNSHEQYL. CDR3 in DNA: TGTGCCAGTAGCAATTCCCACGAGCAGTACCTC.

This chain links TRBV29-1 with TRBJ2-5; unclear D gene. The germline V and J ends were trimmed by 4 bases and 5 bases, with 14 bases remaining between them. The CDR3 sequence is 13 residues long. Germline CDR1 and CDR2: SQVTM and ANQGSEA. The CDR3 reads CSVGGKAAETQYF. The DNA for the CDR3 is TGCAGCGTTGGTGGAAAGGCAGCTGAGACCCAGTACTTC.

To note about this clonotype: One junction end does not reproduce the germline sequence, and a read error may be involved. The chain uses TRBV6-2 or TRBV6-3 and TRBJ2-1; D is perhaps TRBD1 or TRBD2 (5 bases each). The CDR3 has 14 amino acids. Germline values: CDR1 MNHEY, CDR2 SVGEGT. CDR3 DNA: TGTGCTAGCAGTACCGGGACCCCCTACAATGAGCAGTTCTTC. Its protein is CASSTGTPYNEQFF.

With regard to this clonotype: A junction end diverges from the germline sequence, so it may reflect a read error. The V gene is TRBV7-8, the J gene TRBJ2-5; D is uncertain. This CDR3 spans 15 amino acids. CDR1 and CDR2 from the germline V gene are SGHVS and FQNEAQ. The CDR3 DNA follows: TGCGCCAGCAGCTTGGTGGTGCGGTCCCAAGAGACCCTGTACTTC. Encoded protein: CASSLVVRSQETLYF.

As to this clonotype: At one of its ends the junction is not consistent with the germline gene, which may arise from a read error. J is TRBJ2-6 and V is TRBV6-1, with TRBD1 as a possible D gene (6 bases). Per germline, CDR1 MNHNS and CDR2 SASEGT. This CDR3 is 16 amino acids long. CDR3 region: CAGTRTADSGANVLTF. DNA for the CDR3: TGTGCCGGTACCAGGACAGCGGACTCTGGGGCCAACGTTCTGACTTTC.

Concerning this clonotype itself: A read error may produce the germline difference seen at one junction end. The CDR3 spells CASSAGDGSYEQCF. The DNA of the CDR3 is TGTGCCAGCAGTGCTGGGGACGGATCCTACGAGCAGTGCTTC. The chain uses TRBV6-1 and TRBJ2-7; D assignment may be TRBD1 or TRBD2 (5 bases each). This CDR3 spans 14 amino acids. Germline V gene sequence: CDR1 MNHNS, CDR2 SASEGT.

Comments on this clonotype: One junction end does not reproduce the germline sequence, and a read error may be involved. The V call is TRBV5-1, the J call TRBJ1-1; 7 bases map to TRBD1. CDR3 length: 17 residues. CDR1 SGHRS and CDR2 YFSETQ come from the germline V gene. CDR3 coding DNA: TGCACCAGCAGTCAGAAGATAGGGGGCGGAGGTAACACTGAAGCTTTCTTT. It is translated as CTSSQKIGGGGNTEAFF.